The 22 T cell receptor beta chains presented below share a single source sample, sequenced in a study of CD8 T cells in ankylosing spondylitis. Findings and limits, study-wide: What appeared characteristic of ankylosing spondylitis blood was a TCR beta motif of eight highly homologous variants.

Antigen specificity for these receptors is unknown. One entry per CDR3 protein, called by TCRdb with MiXCR from the 5' RACE reads. The sample consists of fewer than 550,000 distinct CDR3 sequences, 5.3% of them appearing once. Sequenced material: blood, either unsorted or a sorted T cell fraction (not recorded which). Source of these receptors: a male donor with ankylosing spondylitis.

This clonotype appeared a few times. The rearrangement joins TRBV20-1 to TRBJ2-1; weak D call: TRBD2 (6 bases). The germline V and J ends were trimmed by 1 base and 2 bases, with 9 bases remaining between them. CDR3 length: 14 amino acids. CDR1 is DFQATT, CDR2 SNEGSKA, per germline (reference sequence). The CDR3 protein is CSARGLDTYNEQFF. Here the CDR3 DNA reads TGCAGTGCTAGAGGACTAGACACCTACAATGAGCAGTTCTTC.

This clonotype has ten or more counts. The chain uses TRBV29-1 and TRBJ2-7; D could derive from TRBD1 or TRBD2 (5 bases each). This CDR3 contains 13 residues. Germline values: CDR1 SQVTM, CDR2 ANQGSEA. Trimming removed 7 bases at V and 2 bases at J, with 15 bases between. The DNA for the CDR3 is TGCAGCGCTAAGGGACGGATGACCTACGAGCAGTACTTC. Its translation: CSAKGRMTYEQYF.

This clonotype has ten or more counts. The chain links TRBV24-1 to TRBJ2-5; a possible D gene is TRBD2 (7 bases). Germline-derived CDR1 and CDR2 are KGHDR and SFDVKD. The CDR3 totals 15 residues. Trimming took off 3 bases at V and 5 bases at J, with 15 bases between the two ends. The CDR3 protein is CATSDPRGGVETQYF. The CDR3 region has the DNA TGTGCCACCAGTGATCCCCGCGGGGGCGTGGAGACCCAGTACTTC.

There are many counts of this clonotype. The V call is TRBV4-1, the J call TRBJ2-3; D remains ambiguous. V lost 0 bases and J lost 0, with 13 bases in between. The CDR3 has 17 amino acids. Germline V gene sequence: CDR1 MGHRA, CDR2 YSYEKL. The CDR3 DNA sequence: TGCGCCAGCAGCCAAGAGGGTGTCGGCGTCAGCACAGATACGCAGTATTTT. Its translation is CASSQEGVGVSTDTQYF.

This clonotype came up many times. The rearrangement joins TRBV5-1 to TRBJ2-5, with D possibly matching TRBD2 (6 bases). Germline-derived CDR1 and CDR2 are SGHRS and YFSETQ. V lost 5 bases and J 5 bases, leaving 25 bases between the germline ends. This CDR3 has 17 amino acids. The chain's CDR3 is CASRLALDPNRGETQYF. DNA of the CDR3: TGCGCCAGCAGACTAGCTCTGGACCCAAACCGGGGCGAGACCCAGTACTTC. Full variable domain (outside the CDR3, taken from reference TRBV5-1 and TRBJ2-5): KAGVTQTPRYLIKTRGQQVTLSCSPISGHRSVSWYQQTPGQGLQFLFEYFSETQRNKGNFPGRFSGRQFSNSRSEMNVSTLELGDSALYLCASRLALDPNRGETQYFGPGTRLLVL.

With regard to this clonotype: A much larger clone is a single base away; this may be a read error. The chain recombines TRBV4-1 with TRBJ2-7; either TRBD1 or TRBD2 may fit D (6 bases each). The CDR3 extends over 14 amino acids. Trimming pared 6 bases from V and 3 bases from J, leaving 15 bases between. Germline V lookup: CDR1 MGHRA, CDR2 YSYEKL. For the CDR3, the DNA is TGCGCCAGCAGGCAACAGGGAGGTGGCTACGAGCAGTACTTC. Amino acid sequence: CASRQQGGGYEQYF.

This clonotype occurred many times. This chain joins TRBV11-1 and TRBJ2-1; 16 bases are a match to TRBD2. The germline CDR1 and CDR2 sequences are SGHAT and FQDESV (reference sequence). With V trimmed by 5 bases and J by 1 base, 5 bases remained unmatched. This CDR3 has 18 residues. CDR3 loop: CASSPGTSGGASYNEQFF. As DNA, the CDR3 is TGTGCCAGCAGCCCTGGGACTAGCGGGGGGGCTTCCTACAATGAGCAGTTCTTC.

This clonotype occurred many times. This rearrangement joins TRBV6-5 to TRBJ1-4, with D unresolved. The CDR3 has 13 residues. With 0 bases removed from V and 8 bases from J, the gap between germline ends came to 7 bases. CDR1 and CDR2 from the germline V gene are MNHEY and SVGAGI. This CDR3 reads CASSYSDGEKLFF. In DNA, the CDR3 is TGTGCCAGCAGTTACTCGGACGGCGAAAAACTGTTTTTT.

There are many counts of this clonotype. J is TRBJ2-7 and V is TRBV5-1, with a tentative D call TRBD2 (5 bases). Germline lookup yields CDR1 SGHRS and CDR2 YFSETQ. V gave up 3 bases and J gave up 6 bases, with 25 bases separating them. The CDR3 spans 17 residues. The CDR3 sequence is CASSWESARLGFSEQYF. CDR3 sequence (DNA): TGCGCCAGCAGCTGGGAGTCGGCCCGCCTAGGATTTAGCGAGCAGTACTTC.

This clonotype came up many times. The chain uses TRBV5-4 and TRBJ1-5; D gene uncertain. CDR1 SGHNT and CDR2 YYREEE come from the germline V gene (reference sequence). Trimming removed 4 bases at V and 2 bases at J, with 7 bases between. The CDR3 length is 13 residues. The CDR3 nucleotides are TGTGCCAGCAGCGCACGTGGCAATCAGCCCCAGCATTTT. Protein: CASSARGNQPQHF.

In this sample, this clonotype turned up many times. The rearrangement links TRBV12-3 or TRBV12-4 to TRBJ2-2; 7 positions agree with TRBD1. CDR3 length: 15 amino acids. V gave up 6 bases and J gave up 1 base; unmatched junction bases: 5. The CDR3 spells CASRQQGWNTGELFF. CDR3 sequence (DNA): TGTGCCAGCAGACAACAGGGGTGGAACACCGGGGAGCTGTTTTTT.

This clonotype was detected many times. This chain's CDR3 is CASSRGGTGYQLFF. The CDR3 DNA is TGTGCCAGCAGCCGCGGCGGGACAGGGTATCAACTGTTTTTT. The gene calls are TRBV7-2 and TRBJ1-4; 9 bases are shared with TRBD1. The germline CDR1 and CDR2 sequences are SGHTA and FQGNSA. CDR3 size: 14 residues. V lost 5 bases, J lost 12 bases, and 10 bases stayed unmatched.

The chain combines TRBV7-9 with TRBJ1-1; D not resolved. V dropped 7 bases and J dropped 2 bases, with 14 bases sitting between them. CDR1 is SEHNR and CDR2 is FQNEAQ in the germline V gene (reference sequence). The CDR3 runs 14 residues. The CDR3 nucleotides read TGTGCCAGCACCCCTAGTCGGGATAACACTGAAGCTTTCTTT. It is translated as CASTPSRDNTEAFF.

This clonotype was counted between two and nine times. This sequence joins TRBV5-1 and TRBJ2-5, with 7 bases fitting TRBD1. Germline CDR1 is SGHRS and CDR2 is YFSETQ. V trimming: 0 bases; J trimming: 1 base; junction bases outside the gene matches: 6. The CDR3 has 16 amino acids. CDR3 amino acids: CASSLEGTALQETQYF. The CDR3 DNA sequence: TGCGCCAGCAGCTTGGAAGGGACAGCTCTCCAAGAGACCCAGTACTTC.

In this sample, this clonotype turned up many times. The chain uses TRBV12-3 or TRBV12-4 and TRBJ1-2; 7 bases are shared with TRBD1. Trimming took 6 bases from V and 2 from J; bases not matched to a gene: 24. The CDR3 consists of 20 residues. The CDR3 nucleotides are TGTGCCAGCAGCCCACGACCCCTGGGACAGTTGGTCCCGATAAACTATGGCTACACCTTC. This gives the protein CASSPRPLGQLVPINYGYTF.

The chain links TRBV20-1 to TRBJ2-5; D is ambiguous. The germline V gene has CDR1 DFQATT and CDR2 SNEGSKA (reference sequence). Trimming removed 3 bases at V and 4 bases at J, with 9 bases between. CDR3 length: 12 amino acids. The DNA for the CDR3 is TGCAGTGCTAGCAGGCGCGGAGAGACCCAGTACTTC. It codes for CSASRRGETQYF.

This clonotype came up many times. This chain connects TRBV7-2 to TRBJ2-5; no clear D. Trimming took 1 base from V and 2 from J, leaving 8 bases between them. Looked up from germline, CDR1 is SGHTA and CDR2 is FQGNSA. This CDR3 has 14 residues. The CDR3 spells CASSLERPQETQYF. The CDR3 DNA follows: TGTGCCAGCAGCTTAGAGCGCCCTCAAGAGACCCAGTACTTC.

V and J are TRBV21-1 and TRBJ2-7. TRBV21-1 is termed a pseudogene. CDR3 length: 14 residues. CDR3 bases: TGTGCCAGCAGCAAAAGTTTTGACTCTTACGAGCAGTACTTC. It translates to CASSKSFDSYEQYF.

This clonotype was recorded many times. In nucleotides, the CDR3 is TGTGCCAGCGGACTATTAAACACACGAGAAGATACGCAGTATTTT. It encodes CASGLLNTREDTQYF. The chain carries TRBV27 and TRBJ2-3; a possible D gene is TRBD2 (6 bases). The length of the CDR3 is 15 residues. The germline V and J ends were trimmed by 8 bases and 5 bases, with 20 bases remaining between them. In germline, CDR1 is MNHEY, CDR2 SMNVEV (reference sequence).

The chain joins TRBV11-1 to TRBJ1-1; TRBD1 matches 9 bases. The V gene end was trimmed by 5 bases and the J gene end by 3 bases; junction bases not matched to a gene: 16. The CDR3 totals 18 residues. CDR1 is SGHAT, CDR2 FQDESV, per germline (reference sequence). CDR3 residues: CASSNSGTGMPEDTEAFF. In DNA form, the CDR3 reads TGTGCCAGCAGCAACTCCGGGACAGGGATGCCGGAAGACACTGAAGCTTTCTTT.

Ten or more counts support this clonotype. This chain joins TRBV20-1 and TRBJ1-5; weak D call: TRBD1 (5 bases). Germline V gives CDR1 DFQATT, CDR2 SNEGSKA (reference sequence). The CDR3 runs 13 residues. With 6 bases removed from V and 7 bases from J, the gap between germline ends came to 16 bases. The CDR3 reads CSADLRDEQPQHF. CDR3 nucleotides: TGCAGTGCCGATTTACGGGACGAGCAGCCCCAGCATTTT.

The sample holds many counts of this clonotype. The CDR3: CASSPLGTGGSYNEQFF. In DNA, the CDR3 is TGTGCCAGCAGCCCACTGGGGACAGGGGGCTCCTACAATGAGCAGTTCTTC. The chain couples TRBV9 to TRBJ2-1, with 11 bases fitting TRBD1. This CDR3 contains 17 residues. V trimming: 4 bases; J trimming: 0 bases; junction bases outside the gene matches: 6. The germline V gene encodes CDR1 SGDLS and CDR2 YYNGEE.